These 3 T cell receptor beta chains share one sample of origin, sequenced in a study of type 1 regulatory T cells. General study findings and limits: Type 1 regulatory T cells had a more restricted TCR repertoire than non-type 1 regulatory T cells.

Their antigen targets remain unknown. TCRdb re-called the reads through MiXCR, storing one row per CDR3 protein. In the table there are 70,000 or so distinct CDR3 sequences, around 21% of which are singletons. Sequenced material: cultured type 1 regulatory T (Tr1) cells, either the whole culture or a sorted fraction (not recorded which). The receptors were sampled from a human donor in good health.

This clonotype was observed many times. This chain connects TRBV5-1 to TRBJ2-1; a weak D match, TRBD2 (5 bases). CDR3 length equals 12 residues. Trimming shortened V by 2 bases and J by 7 bases, and 7 bases separated the two germline ends. Germline CDR1 reads SGHRS; CDR2 reads YFSETQ. CDR3 loop: CASSLLGNEQFF. CDR3 DNA: TGCGCCAGCAGCTTACTAGGTAATGAGCAGTTCTTC.

Here the CDR3 reads CASSLAAGSGGHEQYF. The DNA of the CDR3 is TGCGCCAGCAGCTTGGCCGCAGGGTCCGGGGGCCACGAGCAGTACTTC. The V gene is TRBV5-1, the J gene TRBJ2-7, with D perhaps given as TRBD1 or TRBD2 (6 bases each). Per germline, CDR1 SGHRS and CDR2 YFSETQ. Deletions cut 0 bases from V and 5 bases from J, with 18 bases between. This CDR3 contains 16 residues. The variable domain in full, with the rest retrieved from reference TRBV5-1 and TRBJ2-7, is KAGVTQTPRYLIKTRGQQVTLSCSPISGHRSVSWYQQTPGQGLQFLFEYFSETQRNKGNFPGRFSGRQFSNSRSEMNVSTLELGDSALYLCASSLAAGSGGHEQYFGPGTRLTVT.

This clonotype was observed a handful of times. The chain joins TRBV12-3 or TRBV12-4 to TRBJ1-4; maybe TRBD1 (6 bases). Trimming removed 2 bases from V and 7 bases from J, with 11 bases in between. CDR3 size: 14 residues. This chain's CDR3 is CASSLLGAREKLFF. CDR3 DNA: TGTGCCAGCAGTTTATTGGGGGCGCGTGAAAAACTGTTTTTT.